This T cell receptor (beta chain) was retrieved from a study of human T cells and chemical hapten exposure. Study at large: Minor pooled library volume differences mainly drove per-sample TCR yield variation. Study-wide findings and caveats: DPC sensitization did not alter TCRs above 1 in 1000 frequency.

This clonotype was detected ten times or more. Its antigen is not identified. It was the library that attached unique molecular identifiers to individual cDNA molecules. Authors' methods: Ranging from about 20,000 to 690,600, TCR counts per sample had a median value of around 90,000. In TCRdb, the RACE reads were re-called with MiXCR into one record per CDR3 protein. The V and J calls reflect TCRdb's pipeline rather than the authors' work. The sample carries tens of thousands of distinct CDR3 sequences, roughly 8% recorded once. Time point described: healthy volunteer bleed at 2 weeks. The template was total RNA from unfractionated whole blood. Germline V CDR1 and CDR2: MDHEN, SYDVKM. The CDR3 extends over 12 amino acids. Trimming cost V 5 bases and J 4 bases, with 5 bases left between them.

The sequenced sample was whole blood. The TCR sequence derives from a female donor in good health. Some clones in this sample may be carry-over from other donors' samples. The chain has TRBV28 and TRBJ2-2; D unresolved. In DNA form, the CDR3 reads TGTGCCAGCAGTGTTCTCACCGGGGAGCTGTTTTTT. The encoded protein is CASSVLTGELFF.